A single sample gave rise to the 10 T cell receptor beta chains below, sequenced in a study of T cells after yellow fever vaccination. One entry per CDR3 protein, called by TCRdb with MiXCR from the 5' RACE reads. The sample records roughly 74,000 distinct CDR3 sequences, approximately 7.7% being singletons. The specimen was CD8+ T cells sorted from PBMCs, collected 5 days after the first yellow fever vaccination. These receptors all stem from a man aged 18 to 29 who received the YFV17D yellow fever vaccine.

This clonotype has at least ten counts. The CDR3 DNA sequence: TGCGCCAGCAGCTTGGCCGAGGTCAGCGTCTACGAGCAGTACTTC. Translating it yields CASSLAEVSVYEQYF. The chain joins TRBV5-1 to TRBJ2-7; no firm D call. The CDR3 is 15 amino acids. The germline V gene encodes CDR1 SGHRS and CDR2 YFSETQ. V dropped 0 bases and J dropped 3 bases, with 13 bases sitting between them.

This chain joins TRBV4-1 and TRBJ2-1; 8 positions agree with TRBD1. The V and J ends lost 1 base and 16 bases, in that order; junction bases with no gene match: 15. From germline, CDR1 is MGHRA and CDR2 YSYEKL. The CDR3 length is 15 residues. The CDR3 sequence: CASSQGYPSDRGVFF. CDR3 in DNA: TGCGCCAGCAGCCAAGGGTACCCCTCTGACAGGGGCGTATTCTTC.

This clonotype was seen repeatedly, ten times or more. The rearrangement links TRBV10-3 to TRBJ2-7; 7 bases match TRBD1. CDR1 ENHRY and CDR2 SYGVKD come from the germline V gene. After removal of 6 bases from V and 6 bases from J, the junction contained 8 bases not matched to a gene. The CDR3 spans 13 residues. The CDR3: CAIRDRDLREQYF. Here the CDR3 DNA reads TGTGCCATCAGAGACAGGGACCTGCGCGAGCAGTACTTC.

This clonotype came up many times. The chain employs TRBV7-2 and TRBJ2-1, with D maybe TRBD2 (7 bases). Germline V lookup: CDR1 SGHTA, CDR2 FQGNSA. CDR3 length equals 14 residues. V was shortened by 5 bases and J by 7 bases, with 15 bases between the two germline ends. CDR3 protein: CASSQSAGANEQFF. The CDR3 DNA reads TGTGCCAGCAGCCAATCCGCGGGGGCGAATGAGCAGTTCTTC.

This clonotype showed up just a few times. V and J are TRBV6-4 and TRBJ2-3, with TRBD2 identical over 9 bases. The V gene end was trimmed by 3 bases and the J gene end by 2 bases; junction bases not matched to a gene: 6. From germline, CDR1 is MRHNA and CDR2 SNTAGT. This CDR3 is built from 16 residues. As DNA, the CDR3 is TGTGCCAGCAGTGATGTAGGCGGGGGGGCCACAGATACGCAGTATTTT. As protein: CASSDVGGGATDTQYF.

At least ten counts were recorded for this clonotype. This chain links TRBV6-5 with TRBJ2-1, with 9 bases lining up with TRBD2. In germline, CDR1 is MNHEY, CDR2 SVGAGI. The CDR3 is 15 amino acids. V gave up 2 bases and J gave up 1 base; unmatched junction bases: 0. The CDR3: CASSYSGGSYNEQFF. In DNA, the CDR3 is TGTGCCAGCAGTTACAGCGGGGGGTCCTACAATGAGCAGTTCTTC.

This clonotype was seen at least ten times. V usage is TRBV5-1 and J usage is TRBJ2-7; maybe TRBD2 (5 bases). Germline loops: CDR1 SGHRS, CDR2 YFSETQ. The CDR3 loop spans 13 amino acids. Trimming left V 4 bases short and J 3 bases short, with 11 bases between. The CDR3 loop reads CASSPGRGYEQYF. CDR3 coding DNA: TGCGCCAGCAGCCCTGGACGGGGCTACGAGCAGTACTTC.

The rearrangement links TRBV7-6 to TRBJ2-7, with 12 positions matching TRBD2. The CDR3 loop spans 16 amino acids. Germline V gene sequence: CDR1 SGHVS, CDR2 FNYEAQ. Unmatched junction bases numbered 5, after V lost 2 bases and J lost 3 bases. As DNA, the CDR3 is TGTGCCAGCAGCTTAAGGACTAGCGGGGCCCTCTACGAGCAGTACTTC. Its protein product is CASSLRTSGALYEQYF.

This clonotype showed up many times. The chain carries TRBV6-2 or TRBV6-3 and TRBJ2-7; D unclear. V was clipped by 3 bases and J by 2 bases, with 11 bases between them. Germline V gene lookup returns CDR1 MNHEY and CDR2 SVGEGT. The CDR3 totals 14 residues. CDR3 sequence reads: CASSYSVYPYEQYV. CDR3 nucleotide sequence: TGTGCCAGCAGTTATTCGGTGTATCCCTACGAGCAGTACGTC.

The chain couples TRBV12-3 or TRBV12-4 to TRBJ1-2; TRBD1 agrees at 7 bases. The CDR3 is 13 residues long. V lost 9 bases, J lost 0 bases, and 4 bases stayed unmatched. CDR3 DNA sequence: TGTGCCAGTCGGGACAGCTCTAACTATGGCTACACCTTC. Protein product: CASRDSSNYGYTF.